The TCR beta chain under discussion was sequenced for a study of T cell repertoires in cytomegalovirus infection. Study information: Indicated by public TCR beta signatures were CMV infection and matching HLA type. Study-level points and caveats: Summed frequency of shared TCR beta families picked out CMV carriers who also had the relevant HLA.

The germline V and J ends were trimmed by 4 bases and 5 bases, with 5 bases remaining between them. The CDR3 runs 11 residues. CDR1 and CDR2 from the germline V gene are MNHEY and SMNVEV (reference sequence). This clonotype has ten or more counts. The antigen is undetermined. MiXCR, applied by TCRdb to the reads, yields one record per CDR3 protein. The sample includes 210,000 or so distinct CDR3 sequences, around 6.2% of them seen just once. The specimen sequenced was PBMCs. This clonotype originated in a human donor in good health (CMV status not recorded). Some clones in this sample may be carry-over from other donors' samples. This chain joins TRBV27 and TRBJ1-1; possibly TRBD1 for D (5 bases). CDR3 sequence (DNA): TGTGCCAGCAGTTACAGGACTGAAGCTTTCTTT. Its translation: CASSYRTEAFF.